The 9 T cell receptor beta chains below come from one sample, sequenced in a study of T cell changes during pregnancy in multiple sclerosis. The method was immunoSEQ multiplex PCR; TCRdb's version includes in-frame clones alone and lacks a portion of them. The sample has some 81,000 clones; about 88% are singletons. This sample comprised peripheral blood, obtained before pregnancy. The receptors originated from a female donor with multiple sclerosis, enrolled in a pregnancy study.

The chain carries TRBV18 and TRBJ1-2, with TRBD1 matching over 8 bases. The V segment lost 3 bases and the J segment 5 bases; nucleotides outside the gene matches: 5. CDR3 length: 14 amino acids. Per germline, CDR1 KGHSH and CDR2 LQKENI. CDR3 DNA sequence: TGTGCCAGCTCACCTCAGGACAGGGAGTATGGCTACACCTTC. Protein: CASSPQDREYGYTF. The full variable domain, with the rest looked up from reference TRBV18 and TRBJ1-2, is NAGVMQNPRHLVRRRGQEARLRCSPMKGHSHVYWYRQLPEEGLKFMVYLQKENIIDESGMPKERFSAEFPKEGPSILRIQQVVRGDSAAYFCASSPQDREYGYTFGSGTRLTVV.

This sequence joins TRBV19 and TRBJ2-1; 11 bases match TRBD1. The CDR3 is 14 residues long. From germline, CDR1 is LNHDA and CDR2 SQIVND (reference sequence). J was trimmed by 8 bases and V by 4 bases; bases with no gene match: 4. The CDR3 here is CASSKDRGLDEQFF. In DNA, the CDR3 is TGTGCCAGTAGTAAGGACAGGGGGCTGGATGAGCAGTTCTTC.

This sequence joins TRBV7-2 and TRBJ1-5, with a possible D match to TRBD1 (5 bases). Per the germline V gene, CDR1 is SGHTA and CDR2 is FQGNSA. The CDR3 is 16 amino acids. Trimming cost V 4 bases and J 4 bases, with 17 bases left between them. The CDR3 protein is CASSSQTTGDNQPQHF. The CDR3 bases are TGTGCCAGCAGCTCCCAGACGACGGGGGATAATCAGCCCCAGCATTTT.

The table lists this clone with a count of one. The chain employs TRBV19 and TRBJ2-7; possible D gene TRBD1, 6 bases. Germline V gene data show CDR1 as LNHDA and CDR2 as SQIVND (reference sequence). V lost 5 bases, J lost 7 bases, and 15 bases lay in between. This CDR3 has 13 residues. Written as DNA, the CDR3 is TGTGCCAGTAGTCCGGGACAAGATACGGAGCAGTACTTC. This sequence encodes CASSPGQDTEQYF.

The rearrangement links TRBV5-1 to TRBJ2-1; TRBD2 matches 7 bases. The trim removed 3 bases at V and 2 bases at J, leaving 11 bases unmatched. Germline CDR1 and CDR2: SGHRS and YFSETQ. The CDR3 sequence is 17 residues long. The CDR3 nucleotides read TGCGCCAGCAGCTGGGGCTTAGCGGGTGATGCCTACAATGAGCAGTTCTTC. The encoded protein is CASSWGLAGDAYNEQFF.

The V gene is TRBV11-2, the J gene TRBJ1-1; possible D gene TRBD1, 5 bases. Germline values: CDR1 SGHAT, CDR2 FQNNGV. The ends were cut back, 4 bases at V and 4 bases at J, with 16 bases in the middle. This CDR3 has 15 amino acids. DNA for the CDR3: TGTGCCAGCAGCTCGCCGCGGAGGGGTGGCACTGAAGCTTTCTTT. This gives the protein CASSSPRRGGTEAFF.

The CDR3 sequence is CASSLAGASDTQYF. In DNA, the CDR3 is TGTGCCAGCAGCTTGGCAGGGGCTTCAGATACGCAGTATTTT. The V call is TRBV11-2, the J call TRBJ2-3; weak D call: TRBD1 (6 bases). The CDR3 consists of 14 residues. Trimming removed 3 bases at V and 4 bases at J, with 11 bases between. Germline CDR1 reads SGHAT; CDR2 reads FQNNGV.

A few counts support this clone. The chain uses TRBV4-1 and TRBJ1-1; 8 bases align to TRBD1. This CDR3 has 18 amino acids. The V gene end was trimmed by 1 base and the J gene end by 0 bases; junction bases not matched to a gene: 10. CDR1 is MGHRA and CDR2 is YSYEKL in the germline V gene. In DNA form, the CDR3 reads TGCGCCAGCAGCCAAGGGGGCCGACAGGGGACCTTGAACACTGAAGCTTTCTTT. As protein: CASSQGGRQGTLNTEAFF.

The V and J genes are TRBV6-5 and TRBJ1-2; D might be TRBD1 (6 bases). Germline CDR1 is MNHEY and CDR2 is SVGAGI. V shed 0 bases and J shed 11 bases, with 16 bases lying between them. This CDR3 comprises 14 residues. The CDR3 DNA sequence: TGTGCCAGCAGTTACTCGAAACAGGGTCCGGGATACACCTTC. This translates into CASSYSKQGPGYTF.